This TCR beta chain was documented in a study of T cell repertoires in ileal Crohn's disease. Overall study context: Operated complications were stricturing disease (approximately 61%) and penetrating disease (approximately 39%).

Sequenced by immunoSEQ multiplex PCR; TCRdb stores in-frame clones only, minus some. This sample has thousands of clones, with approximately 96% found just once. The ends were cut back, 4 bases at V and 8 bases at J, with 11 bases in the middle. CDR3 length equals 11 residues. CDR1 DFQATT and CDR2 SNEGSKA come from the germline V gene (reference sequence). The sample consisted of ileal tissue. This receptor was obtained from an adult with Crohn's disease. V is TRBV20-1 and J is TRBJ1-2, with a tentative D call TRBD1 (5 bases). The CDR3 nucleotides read TGCAGTGCTAAGGGGCTTGGGGGCTACACCTTC. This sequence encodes CSAKGLGGYTF.